The rows below give T cell receptor beta chains drawn from one sample of a study of T cells in localized non-small cell lung cancer. The data were produced by immunoSEQ multiplex PCR, yet TCRdb's version contains in-frame clones alone and is incomplete. The table shows tens of thousands of clones, with about 88% occurring only once. The source was peripheral blood, collected before any cancer treatment. These receptors were collected from a female donor of 60 years or more with stage I lung adenocarcinoma. Both conserved end residues are part of each CDR3. The order of the fields is J gene, clone size, D gene, V gene, CDR3 protein, CDR3 DNA. A D gene is named only where the DNA matches it firmly. The size field is filled for only some rows; it gives once, few, many or a size class.

TRBJ1-3 | few | . | TRBV7-6 | CASSAGNTIYF | TGTGCCAGCAGCGCGGGAAACACCATATATTTT
TRBJ2-2 | . | . | TRBV5-1 | CASSATDRRGRELFF | TGCGCCAGCAGCGCGACAGACAGGAGGGGCAGGGAGCTGTTTTTT
TRBJ2-1 | . | . | TRBV2 | CASNRDVNEQFF | TGTGCCAGCAATAGGGACGTCAATGAGCAGTTCTTC
TRBJ2-7 | . | TRBD1 | TRBV19 | CASSMRDRPYEQYF | TGTGCCAGTAGTATGAGGGACAGACCCTACGAGCAGTACTTC
TRBJ2-5 | . | . | TRBV6-1 | CASSAIGSSQETQYF | TGTGCCAGCAGTGCCATCGGGAGCAGTCAAGAGACCCAGTACTTC
TRBJ2-5 | . | TRBD1 | TRBV11-3 | CASSQWTGGQETQYF | TGTGCCAGCAGCCAATGGACAGGGGGACAAGAGACCCAGTACTTC
TRBJ2-7 | . | TRBD2 | TRBV15 | CATSRDRGGPTYEQYF | TGTGCCACCAGCAGAGATCGCGGGGGGCCGACCTACGAGCAGTACTTC
TRBJ2-7 | . | . | TRBV7-2 | CASSSSIAGYEQYF | TGTGCCAGCAGCTCCTCTATTGCGGGCTACGAGCAGTACTTC
TRBJ2-3 | few | TRBD2 | TRBV11-2 | CASSRSGGAADTQYF | TGTGCCAGCAGCCGGAGCGGGGGGGCAGCAGATACGCAGTATTTT
TRBJ2-7 | . | . | TRBV7-8 | CASSSLGLYSYEQYF | TGTGCCAGCAGCTCCCTAGGTCTTTATTCCTACGAGCAGTACTTC
TRBJ2-2 | . | TRBD2 | TRBV2 | CASSPASGGNTGELFF | TGTGCCAGCAGTCCTGCTAGCGGGGGAAACACCGGGGAGCTGTTTTTT
TRBJ2-1 | few | . | TRBV9 | CAGSTGFRDEQFF | TGTGCCGGCTCGACCGGGTTTAGGGATGAGCAGTTCTTC
TRBJ1-2 | once | . | TRBV5-1 | CASSRGGDRSSYGYTF | TGCGCCAGCAGCCGGGGAGGGGACCGGAGCTCCTATGGCTACACCTTC
TRBJ1-1 | . | TRBD1 | TRBV6-6 | CASSYRSTGWSEAFF | TGTGCCAGCAGTTACCGCTCGACAGGGTGGTCTGAAGCTTTCTTT
TRBJ1-2 | . | . | TRBV29-1 | CSAVGGTNYGYTF | TGCAGCGCCGTAGGGGGGACTAACTATGGCTACACCTTC
TRBJ1-2 | . | TRBD1 | TRBV19 | CASSDRRDGYTF | TGTGCCAGTTCGGACAGGAGAGATGGCTACACCTTC
TRBJ1-1 | . | . | TRBV5-8 | CASNFQGTGGTEAFF | TGTGCCAGCAACTTCCAGGGGACGGGTGGAACTGAAGCTTTCTTT
TRBJ2-1 | . | . | TRBV6-5 | CASSYSGVYEQFF | TGTGCCAGCAGTTACTCAGGGGTCTATGAGCAGTTCTTC